This T cell receptor (beta chain) was profiled in a study of graft-versus-host responses after intestinal transplantation. Across the study: Multivisceral, liver-intestinal, or isolated intestinal transplants were received by the recipients. Anti-thymocyte globulin induction was given to all recipients, followed by tacrolimus and steroids for around 3 years.

Only in-frame clones appear in the TCRdb table, and some are missing; sequencing was by immunoSEQ multiplex PCR. The sample includes about 130,000 clones, just over 90% of them seen just once. Study-level findings and limits: Allograft graft-versus-host to host-versus-graft clonal ratios ran high in patients with graft-donor T cell macrochimerism. Among circulating GvH clones, peak levels were associated with early post-transplant declines in HvG clones.

The germline V gene encodes CDR1 SGHNT and CDR2 YENEEA. Deletions cut 5 bases from V and 4 bases from J, with 5 bases between. The CDR3 contains 11 residues. Only a few counts were recorded for this clone. The antigen is not known. The rearrangement joins TRBV11-3 to TRBJ2-5; D gene unclear. This material consisted of unstimulated CD4+ T cells sorted from spleen or lymph node cells, taken before intestinal transplant. The receptor was isolated from a human donor who received an intestinal transplant. The CDR3 is CASSLTETQYF. The CDR3 DNA follows: TGTGCCAGCAGCCTGACAGAGACCCAGTACTTC.